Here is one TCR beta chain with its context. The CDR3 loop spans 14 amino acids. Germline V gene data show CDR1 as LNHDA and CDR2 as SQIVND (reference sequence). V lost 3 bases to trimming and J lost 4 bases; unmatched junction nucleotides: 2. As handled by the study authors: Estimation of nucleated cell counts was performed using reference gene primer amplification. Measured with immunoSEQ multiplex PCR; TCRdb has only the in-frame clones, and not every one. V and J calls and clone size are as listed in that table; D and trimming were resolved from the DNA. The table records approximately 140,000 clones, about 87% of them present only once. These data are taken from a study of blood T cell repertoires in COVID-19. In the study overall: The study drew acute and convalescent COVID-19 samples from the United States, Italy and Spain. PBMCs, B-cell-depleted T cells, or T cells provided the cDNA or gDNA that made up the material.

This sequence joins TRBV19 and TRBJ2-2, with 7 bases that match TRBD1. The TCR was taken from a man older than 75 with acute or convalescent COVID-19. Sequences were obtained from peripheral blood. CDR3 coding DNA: TGTGCCAGTAGTATGAGGGGGCGCACCGGGGAGCTGTTTTTT. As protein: CASSMRGRTGELFF.